The entry that follows covers one T cell receptor (beta chain) sequence. In the original processing: Counts of nucleated cells, estimated from reference gene primer amplification, were obtained. Clones were sequenced by immunoSEQ multiplex PCR, and TCRdb holds only the in-frame ones, with some missing. D and trimming were read from the DNA, whereas the V and J calls and clone size are those reported in that table. The sample holds around 190,000 clones; 70% to 85% are singletons and the top ten take under 15%. The data belong to a study of blood T cell repertoires in COVID-19. Overall study: Acute-phase and convalescent COVID-19 samples originated in the United States, Italy and Spain. PBMCs, B-cell-depleted T cells, or T cells provided the cDNA or gDNA that made up the material.

The receptor's source is a human donor in a cohort sampled during active COVID-19. Sequenced: peripheral blood.

The CDR3 spells CASSYGKRALYNEQFF. The CDR3 nucleotides read TGTGCCAGCAGTTACGGGAAGCGGGCCTTATACAATGAGCAGTTCTTC. The V call is TRBV6-6, the J call TRBJ2-1; possibly TRBD2 for D (6 bases). V dropped 2 bases and J dropped 4 bases, with 15 bases sitting between them. This CDR3 is built from 16 residues. The germline CDR1 and CDR2 sequences are MNHNY and SVGAGI (reference sequence).